Listed below are T cell receptor beta chains from one sample, sequenced in a study of blood T cell repertoires in COVID-19. Generated by immunoSEQ multiplex PCR, the TCRdb table keeps only in-frame clones and is missing some. The profile covers just over 150,000 clones, with approximately 90% appearing a single time and 15% taken by the ten largest. What was sequenced was peripheral blood. The receptor source for this set is a woman aged 40-49 years with acute or convalescent COVID-19. The CDR3 runs from the conserved cysteine through the conserved F or W. The D gene is left open where the match is weak. For some rows the clone size is stated as once, few or many, or as a class when expanded; others skip it.

v_call,j_call,clone_size,d_call,cdr3_nt,cdr3_aa
TRBV7-2,TRBJ2-3,.,TRBD2,TGTGCCAGCAGCACTAGCGGGAGTACAGATACGCAGTATTTT,CASSTSGSTDTQYF
TRBV24-1,TRBJ2-2,.,TRBD1,TGTGCCACCAGTGAGGTAACAGGGGCGAACACCGGGGAGCTGTTTTTT,CATSEVTGANTGELFF
TRBV2,TRBJ2-7,medium-sized,.,TGTGCCAGTGGACTCCACGAGCAGTACTTC,CASGLHEQYF
TRBV3-1/TRBV3-2,TRBJ2-1,.,TRBD2,TGTGCCAGCAGTCCGACTAGCGGGGGGGGAGGTGAGCAGTTCTTC,CASSPTSGGGGEQFF
TRBV15,TRBJ1-6,few,.,TGTGCCACCAGCAGTGTACCTCGACAGGATAATTCACCCCTCCACTTT,CATSSVPRQDNSPLHF
TRBV7-8,TRBJ2-2,.,.,TGTGCCAGCAGCCTTGCAGGCACCGGGGAGCTGTTTTTT,CASSLAGTGELFF
TRBV2,TRBJ2-2,.,TRBD1,TGTGCCAGCAAAACCCAGGGGGCTGGCACCGGGGAGCTGTTTTTT,CASKTQGAGTGELFF
TRBV4-1,TRBJ1-5,.,.,TGCGCCAGCAGCCAAGTAGGTAAGGACAGTAATCAGCCCCAGCATTTT,CASSQVGKDSNQPQHF
TRBV27,TRBJ1-2,.,.,TGTGCCAGCAGTTTCTTCGCTACTCCTAACTATGGCTACACCTTC,CASSFFATPNYGYTF
TRBV19,TRBJ2-7,.,.,TGTGCCAGTAGTATAGCCGGGACAAACCCCTACGAGCAGTACTTC,CASSIAGTNPYEQYF
TRBV9,TRBJ2-2,few,TRBD1,TGTGCCAGCAGCTCCAGGGCCGGGACAGCTACGAACACCGGGGAGCTGTTTTTT,CASSSRAGTATNTGELFF
TRBV11-2,TRBJ1-1,once,.,TGTGCCAGCAGCCCCGGAGCGAACACTGAAGCTTTCTTT,CASSPGANTEAFF
TRBV7-6,TRBJ2-1,.,TRBD1,TGTGCCAGCAGCCCACAAATTCGGACAGGGAAACACAATGAGCAGTTCTTC,CASSPQIRTGKHNEQFF
TRBV11-1,TRBJ1-2,.,TRBD1,TGTGCCAGCAGCTACGGGACAGGGGGTGACTATGGCTACACCTTC,CASSYGTGGDYGYTF
TRBV28,TRBJ2-4,.,TRBD1,TGTGCCAGCAGTCTCGACAGGGGGAGAGCAGCCAAAAACATTCAGTACTTC,CASSLDRGRAAKNIQYF
TRBV6-5,TRBJ2-3,.,.,TGTGCCAGCAGTTCCCGGGGTGTAAGCGATACGCAGTATTTT,CASSSRGVSDTQYF
TRBV20-1,TRBJ1-4,.,.,TGCAGTGCAAGTGGGGAGGTTGATGAAAAACTGTTTTTT,CSASGEVDEKLFF
TRBV19,TRBJ2-3,.,TRBD2,TGTGCCAGTAATCTAGCGGGATGGTATGGGGACACAGATACGCAGTATTTT,CASNLAGWYGDTDTQYF
TRBV18,TRBJ2-2,.,TRBD2,TGTGCCAGCTCACCGGCCCTAGCGGGGGGCCTCGGGGAGCTGTTTTTT,CASSPALAGGLGELFF
TRBV7-9,TRBJ2-7,.,.,TGTGCCAGCAGCTTACATGACGAGCAGTACTTC,CASSLHDEQYF
TRBV7-2,TRBJ1-6,.,TRBD1,TGTGCCAGCAGCTTAGAGGGGCGGAGGGGGCTGGGTTCACCCCTCCACTTT,CASSLEGRRGLGSPLHF
TRBV6-5,TRBJ2-1,.,TRBD2,TGTGCCAGCAGTTACCCGACTAGCGGGGGGGCCAATGAGCAGTTCTTC,CASSYPTSGGANEQFF
TRBV11-2,TRBJ2-5,.,TRBD2,TGTGCCAGCAGCTTAGGGCTAGCGGGAGGATTGTTAGAGACCCAGTACTTC,CASSLGLAGGLLETQYF
TRBV7-2,TRBJ2-7,.,.,TGTGCCAGCAGTACGGGACTCTTCCCCTCCGAGCAGTACTTC,CASSTGLFPSEQYF
TRBV27,TRBJ1-2,.,TRBD1,TGTGCCAGCAGTTTATCGGAGGGACAGGGGGCGTATTATGGCTACACCTTC,CASSLSEGQGAYYGYTF
TRBV5-6,TRBJ2-6,.,.,TGTGCCAGCAGCTTGGTCTACTCTGGGGCCAACGTCCTGACTTTC,CASSLVYSGANVLTF
TRBV13,TRBJ2-7,few,TRBD2,TGTGCCAGCAGATCATCTGGGCCTAGCGGTATTGAGCACGAGCAGTACTTC,CASRSSGPSGIEHEQYF
TRBV9,TRBJ2-2,.,.,TGTGCCAGCAGCGTTTTTCCAGGGCTCACCGGGGAGCTGTTTTTT,CASSVFPGLTGELFF
TRBV3-1/TRBV3-2,TRBJ2-7,.,TRBD2,TGTGCCAGCTGGGGCGGCGGGGGGACCTACGAGCAGTACTTC,CASWGGGGTYEQYF
TRBV3-1/TRBV3-2,TRBJ2-7,.,.,TGTGCCAGCAGCCAAATCTTAGCTAGCGTCTACGAGCAGTACTTC,CASSQILASVYEQYF
TRBV29-1,TRBJ2-1,.,.,TGCAGCGGAGACTCAGGGGCTGGGAATGAGCAGTTCTTC,CSGDSGAGNEQFF
TRBV5-1,TRBJ2-7,.,.,TGCGCCAGCAGCTTTCGCCGGGACACAGCCTACGAGCAGTACTTC,CASSFRRDTAYEQYF
TRBV7-3,TRBJ2-3,.,.,TGTGCCAGCAGCCCAAGCGGGCGCCTAGATACGCAGTATTTT,CASSPSGRLDTQYF
TRBV5-1,TRBJ2-1,.,TRBD2,TGCGCCAGCGTTGGGACTAGCGGCGTCGGACGGATGTTCTTC,CASVGTSGVGRMFF
TRBV2,TRBJ2-5,.,.,TGTGCCAGCAGTGTAGGGGTCGAGACCCAGTACTTC,CASSVGVETQYF
TRBV5-1,TRBJ2-1,.,.,TGCGCCAGCAGCGAAACAGGGTTCCATGAGCAGTTCTTC,CASSETGFHEQFF
TRBV30,TRBJ2-2,.,TRBD1,TGTGCCTGGAGTGTTGACAGGGGAGTGAAGACCGGGGAGCTGTTTTTT,CAWSVDRGVKTGELFF
TRBV5-1,TRBJ1-1,.,TRBD1,TGCGCCAGCAGCTTGACAGGGGGGATGAACACTGAAGCTTTCTTT,CASSLTGGMNTEAFF
TRBV15,TRBJ1-2,.,.,TGTGCCACCAGCAGAGATTGGGACTACTATGGCTACACCTTC,CATSRDWDYYGYTF
TRBV28,TRBJ2-7,.,.,TGTGCCAGCAGTTTACCCCGGGGGGAGCAGTACTTC,CASSLPRGEQYF
TRBV5-1,TRBJ2-3,few,.,TGCGCCAGCAGCCCAGGGGCAGGGTTCGGCACAGATACGCAGTATTTT,CASSPGAGFGTDTQYF
TRBV7-8,TRBJ2-5,.,TRBD2,TGTGCCAGCAGCTTATCGTCGGGGGAGGGCCAAGAGACCCAGTACTTC,CASSLSSGEGQETQYF
TRBV7-9,TRBJ1-5,.,TRBD1,TGTGCCAGCAGCCCCCCAGGGACAGGGCATCAGCCCCAGCATTTT,CASSPPGTGHQPQHF